The 7 T cell receptor beta chains below were found in one sample sequenced in a study of cytomegalovirus exposure and HLA in healthy donors (dated by TCRdb to 2016 to 2017). The receptor library was made with the immunoSEQ multiplex PCR assay. For the multiplex PCR, a mixture combining 60 forward primers for TCR Vbeta segments and 13 reverse primers for TCR Jbeta segments was used. TCRdb mirrors the immuneACCESS table, restricted to in-frame sequences. Some clones are absent from its copies; in checked studies, under half trace to an unresolved V gene, and the reason for the others is unknown. Counted in this sample were more than 95,000 clones; about three quarters of them appeared once. The ten top clones hold about 1.8% of the sample. Sequencing was performed on PBMCs. These receptors were collected from a man aged 45-60 years in good health and CMV-seronegative.

On this clone: Other DNA sequences in the same sample also yield this CDR3. The chain links TRBV6-5 to TRBJ1-2; tentatively, D is TRBD1 (5 bases). Looked up from germline, CDR1 is MNHEY and CDR2 is SVGAGI. The CDR3 is 16 amino acids. V shed 0 bases and J shed 2 bases, with 13 bases lying between them. This chain's CDR3 is CASSYSGRGENYGYTF. CDR3 sequence (DNA): TGTGCCAGCAGTTACTCCGGGCGGGGGGAGAACTATGGCTACACCTTC.

This rearrangement joins TRBV12-5 to TRBJ2-1; 8 bases line up with TRBD1. V shed 5 bases and J 15 bases; nucleotides not matched to a gene: 12. The CDR3 length is 13 residues. Germline assignment: CDR1 LGHNT and CDR2 FRNRAP. The CDR3 is CASGLGAGGFPFF. The CDR3 DNA sequence: TGTGCTAGTGGTCTAGGGGCAGGGGGCTTTCCGTTCTTC.

The DNA for the CDR3 is TGTGCCAGCAGCTTAAGATCGCAGGAGGGAACCGGGGAGCTGTTTTTT. The encoded protein is CASSLRSQEGTGELFF. The chain employs TRBV13 and TRBJ2-2, with a possible D match to TRBD2 (6 bases). Germline lookup yields CDR1 PRHDT and CDR2 FYEKMQ (reference sequence). This CDR3 has 16 residues. Trimming pared 2 bases from V and 5 bases from J, leaving 15 bases between. Full variable domain (missing parts from reference TRBV13 and TRBJ2-2): AAGVIQSPRHLIKEKRETATLKCYPIPRHDTVYWYQQGPGQDPQFLISFYEKMQSDKGSIPDRFSAQQFSDYHSELNMSSLELGDSALYFCASSLRSQEGTGELFFGEGSRLTVL.

The V and J genes are TRBV19 and TRBJ2-1, with D perhaps matching TRBD2 (7 bases). Per germline, CDR1 LNHDA and CDR2 SQIVND (reference sequence). CDR3 length: 15 residues. The V end was cut by 3 bases, the J end by 7 bases, with 16 bases between. The CDR3 sequence is CASSMQGGGGNEQFF. The CDR3 DNA reads as TGTGCCAGTAGTATGCAAGGAGGGGGGGGTAATGAGCAGTTCTTC. Based on the CDR3 plus reference TRBV19 and TRBJ2-1, the full variable domain is DGGITQSPKYLFRKEGQNVTLSCEQNLNHDAMYWYRQDPGQGLRLIYYSQIVNDFQKGDIAEGYSVSREKKESFPLTVTSAQKNPTAFYLCASSMQGGGGNEQFFGPGTRLTVL.

The chain links TRBV6-6 to TRBJ1-6, with a tentative D call TRBD1 (5 bases). Deletions cut 5 bases from V and 6 bases from J, with 11 bases between. Looked up from germline, CDR1 is MNHNY and CDR2 is SVGAGI (reference sequence). The CDR3 is 14 amino acids. In DNA, the CDR3 is TGTGCCAGCAGTGTTATTGACAGTAATTCACCCCTCCACTTT. Translating it yields CASSVIDSNSPLHF.

This clone was seen once. The CDR3 protein is CASSEGGGSDTQYF. For the CDR3, the DNA is TGTGCCAGCAGCGAGGGCGGGGGATCAGATACGCAGTATTTT. The chain links TRBV7-9 to TRBJ2-3; 7 bases are a match to TRBD2. V lost 5 bases and J lost 4; bases outside the gene matches: 6. Germline CDR1 SEHNR, CDR2 FQNEAQ (reference sequence). CDR3 length: 14 residues.

The rearrangement links TRBV5-4 to TRBJ2-2, with TRBD2 matching over 7 bases. Germline CDR1 SGHNT, CDR2 YYREEE (reference sequence). V lost 4 bases and J lost 0; bases outside the gene matches: 3. The CDR3 loop spans 15 amino acids. CDR3 nucleotides: TGTGCCAGCAGCGCGGGGGTCGCGAACACCGGGGAGCTGTTTTTT. It translates to CASSAGVANTGELFF.